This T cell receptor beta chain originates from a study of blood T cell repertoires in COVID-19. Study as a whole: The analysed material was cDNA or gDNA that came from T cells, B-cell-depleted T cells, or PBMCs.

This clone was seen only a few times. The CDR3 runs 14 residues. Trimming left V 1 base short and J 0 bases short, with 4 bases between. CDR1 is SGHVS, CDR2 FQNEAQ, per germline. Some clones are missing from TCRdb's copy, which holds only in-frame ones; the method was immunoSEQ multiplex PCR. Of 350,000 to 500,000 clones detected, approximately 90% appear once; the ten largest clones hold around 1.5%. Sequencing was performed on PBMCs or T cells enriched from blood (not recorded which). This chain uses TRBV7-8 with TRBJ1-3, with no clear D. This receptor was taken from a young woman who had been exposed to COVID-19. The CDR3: CASSLVASGNTIYF. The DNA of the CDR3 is TGTGCCAGCAGCTTAGTGGCCTCTGGAAACACCATATATTTT.